This T cell receptor beta chain came from a study of T cells in Graves' hyperthyroidism and ophthalmopathy. Study-level findings and limits: Among clonotypes expanded in thyroid above 0.001, most were also found in blood. Before onset, ophthalmopathy was predicted by the model a median around 6 months earlier.

This clonotype was observed at least ten times. Antigen: not known. Template material for amplifying TCR beta CDR3 regions consisted of RNA transcripts. The TCR CDR3 first-round RT-PCR relied on the HTBI primer set. Each CDR3 protein gets one entry after TCRdb re-called the multiplex PCR reads with MiXCR. The data hold over 500,000 distinct CDR3 sequences, with around 13% observed a single time. Patients having uncontrolled infection, another autoimmune disease, pregnancy or lactation were not included. Clinicians diagnosed patients from clinical symptoms, serum thyroxine and TRAb, thyroid ultrasound and orbital computed tomography. Losses at the gene ends were 3 bases for V and 5 bases for J; bases not matched to a gene: 7. The germline V gene encodes CDR1 PRHDT and CDR2 FYEKMQ (reference sequence). This CDR3 region has 14 residues.

The rearrangement links TRBV13 to TRBJ2-7, with TRBD1 matching over 7 bases. The sequenced material came from blood. This clonotype originated in a woman in her forties with Graves' hyperthyroidism. CDR3 nucleotides: TGTGCCAGCAGCTTGGCCGGGACAGTTCACGAGCAGTACTTC. As protein: CASSLAGTVHEQYF.